This T cell receptor beta chain was captured in a study of regulatory T cells in long-lasting Graves disease. Per the germline V gene, CDR1 is LGHNA and CDR2 is YNFKEQ. This CDR3 region has 18 residues. V lost 1 base, J lost 3 bases, and 7 bases stayed unmatched. With iRepertoire HTBI primers and Arm-PCR of CDR3 regions, TCR beta libraries were built. MiXCR was run by TCRdb on the multiplex PCR reads, yielding one entry per CDR3 protein. Of 580,000 or so distinct CDR3 sequences in the sample, 16% were seen once. This clonotype came up a few times. Time point reported: newly diagnosed GD, antithyroid drugs for less than 3 months. Construction of the TCR library relied on RNA isolated from PBMCs. A further study also used this sample, focusing on T cells in Graves' hyperthyroidism and ophthalmopathy.

The TCR was taken from a man aged 18 to 30 with Graves disease. Sample: peripheral blood mononuclear cells (PBMCs), taken at new diagnosis, from a patient treated with antithyroid drugs. This chain links TRBV4-2 with TRBJ2-3; 13 nucleotides align to TRBD2. The CDR3 reads CASSQGYWTSGRTDTQYF. The CDR3 DNA follows: TGTGCCAGCAGCCAAGGATATTGGACTAGCGGGAGAACAGATACGCAGTATTTT.